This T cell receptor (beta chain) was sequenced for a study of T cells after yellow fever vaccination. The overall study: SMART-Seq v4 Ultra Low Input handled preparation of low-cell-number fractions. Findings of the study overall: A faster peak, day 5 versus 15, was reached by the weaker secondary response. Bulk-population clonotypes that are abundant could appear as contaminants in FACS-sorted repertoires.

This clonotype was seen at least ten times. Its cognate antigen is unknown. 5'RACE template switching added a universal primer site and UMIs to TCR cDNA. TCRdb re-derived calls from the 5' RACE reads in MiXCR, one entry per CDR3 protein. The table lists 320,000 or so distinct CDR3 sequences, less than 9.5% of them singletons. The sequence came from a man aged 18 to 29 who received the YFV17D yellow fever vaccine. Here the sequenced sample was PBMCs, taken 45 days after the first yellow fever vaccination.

Here the CDR3 DNA reads TGTGCCAGCAGCGTAGGGGCAGGGGAAGAGGCACACGATGAGCAGTTCTTC. Translation gives CASSVGAGEEAHDEQFF. V and J are TRBV9 and TRBJ2-1; TRBD1 might be the D (6 bases). Germline V gene lookup returns CDR1 SGDLS and CDR2 YYNGEE. The V end lost 0 bases, the J end lost 8 bases, and 21 bases lay between the germline ends. This CDR3 has 17 amino acids. Complete variable domain (other parts from reference TRBV9 and TRBJ2-1): DSGVTQTPKHLITATGQRVTLRCSPRSGDLSVYWYQQSLDQGLQFLIQYYNGEERAKGNILERFSAQQFPDLHSELNLSSLELGDSALYFCASSVGAGEEAHDEQFFGPGTRLTVL.